Listed below are T cell receptor beta chains from one sample, sequenced in a study of blood T cells in healthy people across ages. TCRdb re-called the 5' RACE reads through MiXCR, storing one row per CDR3 protein. The sample comprises about 1.4 million distinct CDR3 sequences, roughly 64% of which are singletons, and about 6.7% rests with the top ten. Input material: blood. Every receptor here comes from a man in his late teens or twenties in good health. CDR3s include the opening cysteine and the closing phenylalanine or tryptophan. The order of the fields is J gene, V gene, CDR3 protein.

j_call: TRBJ2-3; v_call: TRBV20-1; cdr3_aa: CSAPGTSGGTDTQYF
j_call: TRBJ2-1; v_call: TRBV20-1; cdr3_aa: CSAVFGGALDNEQFF
j_call: TRBJ2-3; v_call: TRBV5-1; cdr3_aa: CASRASGNPTDTQYF
j_call: TRBJ2-1; v_call: TRBV11-1; cdr3_aa: CASSLGSSSGRREQFF
j_call: TRBJ2-5; v_call: TRBV20-1; cdr3_aa: CSARDGGKETQYF
j_call: TRBJ2-7; v_call: TRBV6-1; cdr3_aa: CASTWTESEQYF
j_call: TRBJ2-4; v_call: TRBV20-1; cdr3_aa: CSARGIPLPLDRHNIQYF
j_call: TRBJ1-2; v_call: TRBV4-1; cdr3_aa: CASSQQGIGGYTF
j_call: TRBJ1-6; v_call: TRBV7-9; cdr3_aa: CASSFQGRDNSPLHF
j_call: TRBJ2-3; v_call: TRBV11-2; cdr3_aa: CASSLKPGPPSADTQYF
j_call: TRBJ2-3; v_call: TRBV9; cdr3_aa: CASSGARDTQYF
j_call: TRBJ2-3; v_call: TRBV7-9; cdr3_aa: CATDRDTDTQYF
j_call: TRBJ2-1; v_call: TRBV11-2; cdr3_aa: CASSPGQGATDYNEQFF
j_call: TRBJ2-1; v_call: TRBV27; cdr3_aa: CASNSGTSGSYEQFF
j_call: TRBJ1-2; v_call: TRBV4-1; cdr3_aa: CASSQLQGVLTGYTF
j_call: TRBJ1-2; v_call: TRBV7-6; cdr3_aa: CASSPGQGGYTF
j_call: TRBJ2-1; v_call: TRBV7-9; cdr3_aa: CASITGLAEGNEQFF
j_call: TRBJ2-3; v_call: TRBV6-6; cdr3_aa: CASSHGYLRTDTQYF
j_call: TRBJ1-5; v_call: TRBV4-2; cdr3_aa: CASSQERQGAQPQHF
j_call: TRBJ1-6; v_call: TRBV20-1; cdr3_aa: CSAIVGGGYNSPLHF
j_call: TRBJ2-2; v_call: TRBV4-1; cdr3_aa: CASSQLGNTGELFF
j_call: TRBJ1-2; v_call: TRBV2; cdr3_aa: CASSQGRVVGYTF
j_call: TRBJ1-2; v_call: TRBV5-1; cdr3_aa: CASSFGDTTNYGYTF
j_call: TRBJ1-2; v_call: TRBV7-2; cdr3_aa: CASSLTSGFDGYTF
j_call: TRBJ2-7; v_call: TRBV6-5; cdr3_aa: CATQRKGPYEQYF
j_call: TRBJ2-7; v_call: TRBV20-1; cdr3_aa: CSASRDRASYEQYF
j_call: TRBJ1-5; v_call: TRBV9; cdr3_aa: CASSVWDGGQPQHF
j_call: TRBJ2-3; v_call: TRBV5-1; cdr3_aa: CVSSLDGLRTDTQYF
j_call: TRBJ1-2; v_call: TRBV7-2; cdr3_aa: CASSPGPQYGYTF
j_call: TRBJ1-4; v_call: TRBV14; cdr3_aa: CASSRGHGEKLFF
j_call: TRBJ2-5; v_call: TRBV6-4; cdr3_aa: CASSEGAQETQYF
j_call: .; v_call: TRBV29-1; cdr3_aa: CSARGQSQETQFF
j_call: TRBJ1-5; v_call: TRBV7-2; cdr3_aa: CASSPQPYSNQPQHF
j_call: TRBJ1-2; v_call: TRBV11-2; cdr3_aa: CASSLASTRGHTF
j_call: TRBJ1-2; v_call: TRBV27; cdr3_aa: CASSLSQGLSYTF
j_call: TRBJ1-6; v_call: TRBV7-8; cdr3_aa: CASSIGQDNSPLHF
j_call: TRBJ2-1; v_call: TRBV7-2; cdr3_aa: CASTLWEGPYNEQFF
j_call: .; v_call: TRBV20-1; cdr3_aa: CSAQRGGNEQYF
j_call: TRBJ2-1; v_call: TRBV20-1; cdr3_aa: CSARTTSGRYNEQFF
j_call: TRBJ2-3; v_call: TRBV5-5; cdr3_aa: CASTLRTDTQYF
j_call: TRBJ2-7; v_call: TRBV4-1; cdr3_aa: CASSHDTGVPYEQYF
j_call: TRBJ1-6; v_call: TRBV7-9; cdr3_aa: CASSSTRSYNSPLHF
j_call: TRBJ2-1; v_call: TRBV20-1; cdr3_aa: CSARMGQGGQFF
j_call: TRBJ2-5; v_call: TRBV12-3/TRBV12-4; cdr3_aa: CASSASGGARETQYF
j_call: .; v_call: TRBV5-4; cdr3_aa: CASSSSPGQGYEQYF
j_call: TRBJ2-1; v_call: TRBV10-2; cdr3_aa: CASSDLGEQFF
j_call: TRBJ1-6; v_call: TRBV6-5; cdr3_aa: CASSYSRGGNSPLHF
j_call: TRBJ1-2; v_call: TRBV6-6; cdr3_aa: CASSYRSPPDANYGYTF
j_call: TRBJ2-7; v_call: TRBV4-1; cdr3_aa: CASSHGSPGEQYF
j_call: TRBJ2-5; v_call: TRBV4-2; cdr3_aa: CASSQVSFPGRETQYF
j_call: TRBJ1-5; v_call: TRBV12-3/TRBV12-4; cdr3_aa: CASSLGLPIANQPQHF
j_call: TRBJ2-7; v_call: TRBV7-2; cdr3_aa: CASSLEGTGASYEQYF
j_call: TRBJ2-7; v_call: TRBV2; cdr3_aa: CATMGGQITGSYEQYF
j_call: TRBJ2-5; v_call: TRBV29-1; cdr3_aa: CSVEENEETQYF
j_call: TRBJ2-5; v_call: TRBV12-3/TRBV12-4; cdr3_aa: CASSFALLWTGEETQYF